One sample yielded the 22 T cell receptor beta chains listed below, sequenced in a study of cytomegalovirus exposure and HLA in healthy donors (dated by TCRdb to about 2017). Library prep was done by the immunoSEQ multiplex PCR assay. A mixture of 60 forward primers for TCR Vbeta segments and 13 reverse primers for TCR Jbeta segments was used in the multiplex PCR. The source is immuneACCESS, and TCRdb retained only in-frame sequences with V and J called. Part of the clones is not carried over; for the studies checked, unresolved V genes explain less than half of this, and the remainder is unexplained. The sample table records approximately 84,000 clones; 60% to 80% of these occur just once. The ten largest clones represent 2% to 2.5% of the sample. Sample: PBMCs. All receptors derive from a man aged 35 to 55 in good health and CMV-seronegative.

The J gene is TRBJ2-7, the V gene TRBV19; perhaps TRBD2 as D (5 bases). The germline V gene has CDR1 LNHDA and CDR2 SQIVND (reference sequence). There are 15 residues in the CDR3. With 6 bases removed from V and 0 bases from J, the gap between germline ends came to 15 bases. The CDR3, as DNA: TGTGCCAGTAGGACGAGCGGATCTAGCTCCTACGAGCAGTACTTC. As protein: CASRTSGSSSYEQYF.

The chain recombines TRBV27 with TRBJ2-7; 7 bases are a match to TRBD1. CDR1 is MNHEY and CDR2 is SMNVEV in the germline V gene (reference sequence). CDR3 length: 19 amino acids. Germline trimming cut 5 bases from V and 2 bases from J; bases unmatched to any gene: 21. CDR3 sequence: CASSTSLALRQGRPYEQYF. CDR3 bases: TGTGCCAGCAGTACCTCCCTCGCCTTAAGACAGGGACGCCCCTACGAGCAGTACTTC.

The CDR3 DNA reads TGTGCCAGCAGCGTCGACGGTAATGAGGGCTATGGCTACACCTTC. It specifies CASSVDGNEGYGYTF. J is TRBJ1-2 and V is TRBV9; D remains unclear. Per germline, CDR1 SGDLS and CDR2 YYNGEE. The CDR3 consists of 15 residues. Between the trimmed V and J ends, which lost 2 bases and 4 bases, there was a span of 15 bases.

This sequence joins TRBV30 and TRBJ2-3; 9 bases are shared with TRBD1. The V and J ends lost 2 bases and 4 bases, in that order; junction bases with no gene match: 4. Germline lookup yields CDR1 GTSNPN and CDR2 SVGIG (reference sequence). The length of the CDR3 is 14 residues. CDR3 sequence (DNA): TGTGCCTGGAGTAAGGGACAGGGTTCAGATACGCAGTATTTT. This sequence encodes CAWSKGQGSDTQYF. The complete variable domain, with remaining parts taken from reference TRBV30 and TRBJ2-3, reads SQTIHQWPATLVQPVGSPLSLECTVEGTSNPNLYWYRQAAGRGLQLLFYSVGIGQISSEVPQNLSASRPQDRQFILSSKKLLLSDSGFYLCAWSKGQGSDTQYFGPGTRLTVL.

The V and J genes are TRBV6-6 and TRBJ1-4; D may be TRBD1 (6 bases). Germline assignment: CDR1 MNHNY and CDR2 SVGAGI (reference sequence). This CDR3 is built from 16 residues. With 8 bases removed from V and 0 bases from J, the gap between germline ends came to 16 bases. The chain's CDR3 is CASCFGQLSTNEKLFF. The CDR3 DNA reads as TGTGCCAGCTGTTTCGGACAGCTCTCAACTAATGAAAAACTGTTTTTT.

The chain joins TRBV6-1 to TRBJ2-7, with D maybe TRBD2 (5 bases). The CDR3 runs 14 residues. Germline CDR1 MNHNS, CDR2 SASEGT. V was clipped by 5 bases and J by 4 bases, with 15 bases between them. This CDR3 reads CASSPEEGWYEQYF. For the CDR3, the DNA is TGTGCCAGCAGTCCGGAAGAGGGCTGGTACGAGCAGTACTTC.

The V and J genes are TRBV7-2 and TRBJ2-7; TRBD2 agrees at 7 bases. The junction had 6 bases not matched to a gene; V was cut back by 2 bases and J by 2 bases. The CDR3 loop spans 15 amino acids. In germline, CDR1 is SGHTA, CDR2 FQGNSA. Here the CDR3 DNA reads TGTGCCAGCAGCTTAATGGTGGGAGGGGCCTACGAGCAGTACTTC. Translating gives CASSLMVGGAYEQYF.

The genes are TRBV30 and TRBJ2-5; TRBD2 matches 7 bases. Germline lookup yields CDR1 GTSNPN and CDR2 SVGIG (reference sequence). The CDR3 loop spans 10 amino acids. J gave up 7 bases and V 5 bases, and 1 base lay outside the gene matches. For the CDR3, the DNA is TGTGCCTGGGGGAGGGGGACCCAGTACTTC. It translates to CAWGRGTQYF.

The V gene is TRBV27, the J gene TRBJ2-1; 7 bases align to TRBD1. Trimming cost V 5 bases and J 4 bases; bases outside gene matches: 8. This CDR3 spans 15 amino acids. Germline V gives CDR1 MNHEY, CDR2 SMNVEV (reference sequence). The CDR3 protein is CASSPRQGFYNEQFF. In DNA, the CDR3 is TGTGCCAGCAGTCCAAGACAGGGCTTTTACAATGAGCAGTTCTTC.

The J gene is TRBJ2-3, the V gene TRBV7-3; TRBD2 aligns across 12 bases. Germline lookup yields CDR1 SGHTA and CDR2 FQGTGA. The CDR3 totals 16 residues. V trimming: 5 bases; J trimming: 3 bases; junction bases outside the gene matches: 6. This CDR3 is CASSRLAGGGTDTQYF. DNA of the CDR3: TGTGCCAGCAGCCGGCTAGCGGGAGGGGGAACAGATACGCAGTATTTT.

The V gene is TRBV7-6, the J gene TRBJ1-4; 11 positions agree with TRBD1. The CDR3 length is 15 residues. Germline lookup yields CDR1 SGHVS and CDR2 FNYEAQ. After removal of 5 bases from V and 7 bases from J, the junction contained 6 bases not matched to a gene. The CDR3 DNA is TGTGCCAGCAGCCTTCCCGGGACAGGGGGTGAAAAACTGTTTTTT. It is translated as CASSLPGTGGEKLFF.

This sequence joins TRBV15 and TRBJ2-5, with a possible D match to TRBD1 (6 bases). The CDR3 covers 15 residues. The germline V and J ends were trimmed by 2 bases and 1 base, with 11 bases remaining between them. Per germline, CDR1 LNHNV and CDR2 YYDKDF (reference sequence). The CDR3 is CATSRTGRSQETQYF. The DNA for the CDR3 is TGTGCCACCAGCAGAACAGGGCGCTCCCAAGAGACCCAGTACTTC.

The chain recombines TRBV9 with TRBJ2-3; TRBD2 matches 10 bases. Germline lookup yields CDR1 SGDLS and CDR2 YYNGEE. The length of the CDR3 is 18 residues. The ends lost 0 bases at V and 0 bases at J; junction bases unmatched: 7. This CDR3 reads CASSVGGASGGSTDTQYF. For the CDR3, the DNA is TGTGCCAGCAGCGTAGGAGGTGCTAGCGGGGGCAGCACAGATACGCAGTATTTT.

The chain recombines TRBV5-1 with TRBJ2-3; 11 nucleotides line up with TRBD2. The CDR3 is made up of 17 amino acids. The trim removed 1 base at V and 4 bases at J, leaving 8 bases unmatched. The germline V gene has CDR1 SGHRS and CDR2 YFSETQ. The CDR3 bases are TGCGCCAGCAGCTTGAGTAGCGGGGGGGCCAGAGCAGATACGCAGTATTTT. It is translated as CASSLSSGGARADTQYF.

CDR3 nucleotides: TGTGCCAGCAGAATACGGGGTGGAGGGAATTCACCCCTCCACTTT. Amino acids: CASRIRGGGNSPLHF. V gene TRBV27 combines with J gene TRBJ1-6, with D hard to call. The CDR3 has 15 amino acids. Trimming removed 6 bases at V and 7 bases at J, with 16 bases between. Germline loops: CDR1 MNHEY, CDR2 SMNVEV (reference sequence).

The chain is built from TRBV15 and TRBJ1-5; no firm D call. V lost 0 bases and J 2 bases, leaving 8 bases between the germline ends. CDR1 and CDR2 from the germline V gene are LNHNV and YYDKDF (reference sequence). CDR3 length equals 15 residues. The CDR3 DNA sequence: TGTGCCACCAGCAGAGATTTCGGGGGCAATCAGCCCCAGCATTTT. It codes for CATSRDFGGNQPQHF.

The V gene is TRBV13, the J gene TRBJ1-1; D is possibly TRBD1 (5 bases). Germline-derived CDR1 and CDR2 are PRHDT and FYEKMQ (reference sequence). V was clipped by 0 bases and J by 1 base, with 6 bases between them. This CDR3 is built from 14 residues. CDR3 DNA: TGTGCCAGCAGCTTAGGGGGGGGGAACACTGAAGCTTTCTTT. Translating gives CASSLGGGNTEAFF. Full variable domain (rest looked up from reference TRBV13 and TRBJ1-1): AAGVIQSPRHLIKEKRETATLKCYPIPRHDTVYWYQQGPGQDPQFLISFYEKMQSDKGSIPDRFSAQQFSDYHSELNMSSLELGDSALYFCASSLGGGNTEAFFGQGTRLTVV.

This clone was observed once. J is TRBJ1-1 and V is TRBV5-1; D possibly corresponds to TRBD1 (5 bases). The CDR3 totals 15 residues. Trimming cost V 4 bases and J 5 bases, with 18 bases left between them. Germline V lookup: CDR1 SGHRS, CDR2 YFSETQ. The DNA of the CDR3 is TGCGCCAGCAGCCCGGGGGTGCAGGGTAGTACTGAAGCTTTCTTT. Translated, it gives CASSPGVQGSTEAFF.

The CDR3 bases are TGTGCCAGCAGAAGACAGGGGGGAAACACTGAAGCTTTCTTT. Protein product: CASRRQGGNTEAFF. The chain carries TRBV27 and TRBJ1-1; 9 positions agree with TRBD1. Germline V lookup: CDR1 MNHEY, CDR2 SMNVEV (reference sequence). J lost 2 bases, V lost 6 bases, and 4 bases had no gene match. The CDR3 is 14 residues long.

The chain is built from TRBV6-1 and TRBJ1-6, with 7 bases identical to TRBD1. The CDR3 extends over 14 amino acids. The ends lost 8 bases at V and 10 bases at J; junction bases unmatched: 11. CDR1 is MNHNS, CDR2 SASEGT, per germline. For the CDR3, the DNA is TGTGCCAGCCGGACTACTAACAGGGGCTCACCCCTCCACTTT. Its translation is CASRTTNRGSPLHF.

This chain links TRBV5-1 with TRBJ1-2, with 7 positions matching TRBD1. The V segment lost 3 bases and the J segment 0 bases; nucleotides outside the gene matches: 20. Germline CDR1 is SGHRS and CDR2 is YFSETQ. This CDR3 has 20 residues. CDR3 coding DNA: TGCGCCAGCAGCTCACCAACGACAGGGATCGACCAAAATCCTAACTATGGCTACACCTTC. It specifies CASSSPTTGIDQNPNYGYTF.

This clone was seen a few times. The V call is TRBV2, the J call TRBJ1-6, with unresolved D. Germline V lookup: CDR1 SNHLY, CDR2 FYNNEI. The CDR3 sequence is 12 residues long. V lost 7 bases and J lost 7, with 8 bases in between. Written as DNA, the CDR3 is TGTGCCAGCACAAGAGGAAATTCACCCCTCCACTTT. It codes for CASTRGNSPLHF.